The T cell receptor (beta chain) under discussion was sequenced for a study of T cell responses to AZD1222 COVID-19 vaccine. Regarding the study as a whole: Donors skewed white British and female; clonal diversity was possibly underestimated.

Produced via immunoSEQ multiplex PCR; TCRdb's table is partial and in-frame only. The sample includes about 120,000 clones, approximately 91% of them seen just once. J lost 3 bases, V lost 2 bases, and 5 bases had no gene match. Germline lookup yields CDR1 ENHRY and CDR2 SYGVKD. The CDR3 consists of 15 residues. Notes on this clone: Antigen specificity is unknown.

The source material was peripheral blood, sampled 28 days after the second AZD1222 dose. This sequence joins TRBV10-3 and TRBJ2-7, with 9 bases that match TRBD2. This TCR came from an adult who received the AZD1222 COVID-19 vaccine. The CDR3 spells CAISEPSLAGYEQYF. CDR3 nucleotide sequence: TGTGCCATCAGTGAGCCATCACTAGCGGGCTACGAGCAGTACTTC.